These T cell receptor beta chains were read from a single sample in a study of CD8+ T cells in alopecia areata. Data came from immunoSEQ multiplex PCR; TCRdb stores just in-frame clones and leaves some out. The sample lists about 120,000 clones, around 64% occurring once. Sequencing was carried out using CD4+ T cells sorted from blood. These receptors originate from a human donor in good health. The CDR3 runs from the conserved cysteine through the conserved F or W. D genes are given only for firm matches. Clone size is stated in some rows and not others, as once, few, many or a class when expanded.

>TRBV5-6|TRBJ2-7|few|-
TGTGCCAGCAGCTCGAACAGGGGAGGAAGGGAGCAGTACTTC
CASSSNRGGREQYF
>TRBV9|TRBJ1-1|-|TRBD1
TGTGCCAGCAGCTTTTCCGGGACAGCTGAAGCTTTCTTT
CASSFSGTAEAFF
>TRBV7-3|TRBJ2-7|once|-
TGTGCCAGCAGCTCAACCGGGTCCCCCAAGTCAAGGCAGTACTTC
CASSSTGSPKSRQYF
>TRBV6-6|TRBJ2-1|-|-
TGTGCCAGCAGTTACGACAGAAACAATGAGCAGTTCTTC
CASSYDRNNEQFF
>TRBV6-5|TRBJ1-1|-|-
TGTGCCAGCAGTTATGGCCAGACGAACACTGAAGCTTTCTTT
CASSYGQTNTEAFF
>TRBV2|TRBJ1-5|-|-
TGTGCCAGCACGAGTCAGGGGTCCAATCAGCCCCAGCATTTT
CASTSQGSNQPQHF
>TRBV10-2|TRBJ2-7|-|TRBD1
TGTGCCAGCAGTCCCGGGACAGGGTCCCACGAGCAGTACTTC
CASSPGTGSHEQYF
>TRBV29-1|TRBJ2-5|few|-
TGCAGCGTTTCGCAAGAGACCCAGTACTTC
CSVSQETQYF
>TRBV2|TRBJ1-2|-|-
TGTGCCACCTCGGGAGGGAACTATGGCTACACCTTC
CATSGGNYGYTF
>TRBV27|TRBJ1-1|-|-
TGTGCCAGCAGTCGTCGAGAAAACACTGAAGCTTTCTTT
CASSRRENTEAFF
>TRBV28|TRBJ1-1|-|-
TGTGCCAGCAATGAGAGAGAGGGGTTAGCTGAAGCTTTCTTT
CASNEREGLAEAFF